This TCR beta chain was captured in a study of blood T cell repertoires in COVID-19. Study-wide context: Spain, Italy and the United States supplied samples that represented acute and convalescent COVID-19. PBMCs, B-cell-depleted T cells, or T cells provided the cDNA or gDNA that made up the material.

Germline CDR1 SGHTS, CDR2 YDEGEE. Unmatched junction bases numbered 3, after V lost 3 bases and J lost 9 bases. The CDR3 is 13 residues long. As processed by the authors: Estimation of nucleated cell counts was performed using reference gene primer amplification. Sequenced by immunoSEQ multiplex PCR; TCRdb stores in-frame clones only, minus some. The V and J calls and clone size come from that table; D and trimming were worked out from the DNA. The sample lists over 40,000 clones; 90% to 95% were seen once. This TCR derives from an elderly woman with acute or convalescent COVID-19. Material: peripheral blood. This sequence joins TRBV5-8 and TRBJ2-1, with 10 bases lining up with TRBD2. CDR3 in DNA: TGTGCCAGCAGCTGGAGCGGGAGGGCTGAGCAGTTCTTC. This gives the protein CASSWSGRAEQFF.